Below, 4 T cell receptor beta chains from the same sample are listed, as sequenced in a study of T-cell memory formation after mild COVID-19. TCRdb redid the calling of the 5' RACE reads with MiXCR, one entry per CDR3 protein. The sample contains hundreds of thousands of distinct CDR3 sequences, 8% to 10% of which appear only once. The sample consisted of PBMCs or a T cell subset sorted from them (not recorded which). The source is a man aged 18 to 30 who had mild COVID-19 (a few samples of this study predate the infection). Cell type and time point are not known.

This clonotype has ten or more counts. The chain combines TRBV5-1 with TRBJ2-5; 7 positions match TRBD1. After removal of 4 bases from V and 2 bases from J, the junction contained 5 bases not matched to a gene. CDR3 length equals 14 residues. Germline V gives CDR1 SGHRS, CDR2 YFSETQ. CDR3 protein: CASSTGQFQETQYF. The CDR3 bases are TGCGCCAGCAGCACGGGACAGTTTCAAGAGACCCAGTACTTC.

The chain carries TRBV7-2 and TRBJ2-2; 11 nucleotides agree with TRBD2. Germline V CDR1 and CDR2: SGHTA, FQGNSA. The ends lost 3 bases at V and 0 bases at J; junction bases unmatched: 6. The CDR3 contains 18 residues. The CDR3 DNA reads TGTGCCAGCAGCTTGATGGTAGCGGGGGGGCCGAACACCGGGGAGCTGTTTTTT. Its translation: CASSLMVAGGPNTGELFF.

This clonotype was picked up a small number of times. The chain recombines TRBV6-2 or TRBV6-3 with TRBJ2-5; 13 positions agree with TRBD2. Germline V lookup: CDR1 MNHEY, CDR2 SVGEGT. The CDR3 is 17 residues long. V lost 6 bases to trimming and J lost 7 bases; unmatched junction nucleotides: 14. CDR3 DNA sequence: TGTGCCAGCAGCCCTCTCGGACTAGCGGGGGAGAGGGGGACCCAGTACTTC. Translation: CASSPLGLAGERGTQYF.

CDR3 nucleotides: TGTGCCACCAGCAGAGGACAGGCCACAAATGAGCAGTTCTTC. Its translation is CATSRGQATNEQFF. The chain is built from TRBV15 and TRBJ2-1; D possibly corresponds to TRBD1 (6 bases). CDR1 and CDR2 from the germline V gene are LNHNV and YYDKDF (reference sequence). The CDR3 is 14 residues long. Trimming left V 1 base short and J 7 bases short, with 11 bases between.